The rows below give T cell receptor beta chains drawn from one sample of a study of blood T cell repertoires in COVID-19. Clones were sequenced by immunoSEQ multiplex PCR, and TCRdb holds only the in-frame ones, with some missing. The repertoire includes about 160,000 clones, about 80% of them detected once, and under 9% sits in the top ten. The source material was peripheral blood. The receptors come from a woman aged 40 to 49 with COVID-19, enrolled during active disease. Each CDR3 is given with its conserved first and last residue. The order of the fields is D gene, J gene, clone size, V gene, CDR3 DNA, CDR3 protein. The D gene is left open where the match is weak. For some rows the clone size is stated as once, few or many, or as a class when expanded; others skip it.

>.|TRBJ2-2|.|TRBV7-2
TGTGCCAGCAGCACATACACCGGGGAGCTGTTTTTT
CASSTYTGELFF
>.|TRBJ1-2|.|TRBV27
TGTGCCAGCAGTTTAGGTGGCCGGGGAAACTATGGCTACACCTTC
CASSLGGRGNYGYTF
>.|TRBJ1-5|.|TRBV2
TGTGCCAGCAGTGGGGGGAGGGGCAATCAGCCCCAGCATTTT
CASSGGRGNQPQHF
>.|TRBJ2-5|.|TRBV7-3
TGTGCCAGCAGCCAAGGGGGGGGACCCCAAGAGACCCAGTACTTC
CASSQGGGPQETQYF
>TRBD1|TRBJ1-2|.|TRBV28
TGTGCCAGCAGCACAGGACAGGGGCTAAGTGATGGCTACACCTTC
CASSTGQGLSDGYTF
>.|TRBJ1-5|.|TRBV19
TGTGCCACCCTAAGGCGGGGGGCCGATAGCAATCAGCCCCAGCATTTT
CATLRRGADSNQPQHF
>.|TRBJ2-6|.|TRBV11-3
TGTGCCAGCAGCTTAGACAAATGGGGGGATCCCTCTGGGGCCAACGTCCTGACTTTC
CASSLDKWGDPSGANVLTF
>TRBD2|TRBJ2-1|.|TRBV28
TGTGCCAGCAGTGTAGCGGGAGGGCCAGTGGGTGAGCAGTTCTTC
CASSVAGGPVGEQFF
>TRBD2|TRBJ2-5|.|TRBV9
TGTGCCAGCAGCGTGGGGGGGACTAGCGGGAGTCAAGAGACCCAGTACTTC
CASSVGGTSGSQETQYF
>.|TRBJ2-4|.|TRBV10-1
TGCGCCAGCAGTGATGGATTGCTGGGCCAGTACTTC
CASSDGLLGQYF
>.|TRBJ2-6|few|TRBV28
TGTGCCAGTCGCACCCGGTCTGGGGCCAACGTCCTGACTTTC
CASRTRSGANVLTF
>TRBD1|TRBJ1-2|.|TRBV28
TGTGCCAGCAGTTCGGCCGGGACAGGGGGAAAAAATGGCTACACCTTC
CASSSAGTGGKNGYTF
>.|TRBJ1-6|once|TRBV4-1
TGCGCCAGCAGCCAAGGCCCCCGTTTGGGCTCACCCCTCCACTTT
CASSQGPRLGSPLHF
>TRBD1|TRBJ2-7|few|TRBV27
TGTGCCAGCAGTTCGACAGGGATTCCCTACGAGCAGTACTTC
CASSSTGIPYEQYF
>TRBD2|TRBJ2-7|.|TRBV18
TGTGCCAGCTCACCCCTAGCGGGAGGGGGTTACGAGCAGTACTTC
CASSPLAGGGYEQYF
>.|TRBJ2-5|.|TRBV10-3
TGTGCCATCAGTGAAAGGCAGGAAGAGACCCAGTACTTC
CAISERQEETQYF
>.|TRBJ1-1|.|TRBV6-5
TGTGCCAGCCTACAACAGGGCATGAACACTGAAGCTTTCTTT
CASLQQGMNTEAFF
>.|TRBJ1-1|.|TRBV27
TGTGCCAGCAGTTATAAGGGCAGGGTGGGGAACACTGAAGCTTTCTTT
CASSYKGRVGNTEAFF
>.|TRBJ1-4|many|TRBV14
TGTGCCAGCAGCAAAGGGGGGCTTACGGGATCGGGCGAAAAACTGTTTTTT
CASSKGGLTGSGEKLFF
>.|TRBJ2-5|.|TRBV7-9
TGTGCCAGCAGCCCAGGATCATTACAAAAAGAGACCCAGTACTTC
CASSPGSLQKETQYF
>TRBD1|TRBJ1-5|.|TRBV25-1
TGTGCCAGCAGTGAAATCGGGACAGGGGGACATGGCAATCAGCCCCAGCATTTT
CASSEIGTGGHGNQPQHF
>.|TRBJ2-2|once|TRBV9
TGTGCCAGCAGCTCTGGCGGCACCGGGGAGCTGTTTTTT
CASSSGGTGELFF
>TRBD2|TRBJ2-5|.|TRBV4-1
TGCGCCAGCAGCCCACTAGCGGGTGAAGAGACCCAGTACTTC
CASSPLAGEETQYF
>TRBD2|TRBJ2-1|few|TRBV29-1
TGCAGCGTTGCTCTCAGCGGGAGCGGTGAGCAGTTCTTC
CSVALSGSGEQFF
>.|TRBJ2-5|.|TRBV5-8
TGTGCCAGCAGCTTTGGTGACCCCGGGGGAGAGACCCAGTACTTC
CASSFGDPGGETQYF
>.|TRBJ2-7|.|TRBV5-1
TGCGCCAGCAGCTTCAACTTCCCCAGGGACGAGCAGTACTTC
CASSFNFPRDEQYF
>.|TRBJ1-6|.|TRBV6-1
TGTGCCAGCAGTGAATTCGGACTCCTAAATTCACCCCTCCACTTT
CASSEFGLLNSPLHF
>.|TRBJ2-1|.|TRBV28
TGTGCCAGCAGCAAGAAACTTAGCTCCTACAATGAGCAGTTCTTC
CASSKKLSSYNEQFF
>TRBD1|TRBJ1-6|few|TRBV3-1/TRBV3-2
TGTGCCAGCAGCCAACGAGGACCAAACAGGGGGCCGAGCTCCTATAATTCACCCCTCCACTTT
CASSQRGPNRGPSSYNSPLHF
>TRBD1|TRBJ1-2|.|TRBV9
TGTGCCAGCAGCCCGACAGGGCCCGACTATGGCTACACCTTC
CASSPTGPDYGYTF
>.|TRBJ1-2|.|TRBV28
TGTGCCATACCGCGCGGGACTGGGAGTGGCTACACCTTC
CAIPRGTGSGYTF
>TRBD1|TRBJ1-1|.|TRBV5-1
TGCGCCAGCAGCTTGGTGATCGGGACAGACGAAGCTTTCTTT
CASSLVIGTDEAFF
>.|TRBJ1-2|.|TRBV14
TGTGCCAGCAGCCAAGGGTCCGGGACAAAATCCTTC
CASSQGSGTKSF
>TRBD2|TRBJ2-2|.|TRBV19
TGTGCCAGTAGTGTTCCCCCTTCTAGCGGGGGGGCCCGAGGGGAGCTGTTTTTT
CASSVPPSSGGARGELFF
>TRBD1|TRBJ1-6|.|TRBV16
TGTGCCAGCAGCCTCACAGGGGATTCACCCCTCCACTTT
CASSLTGDSPLHF
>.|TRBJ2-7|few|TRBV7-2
TGTGCCAGCAGGCCTACAGGGTACGAGCAGTACTTC
CASRPTGYEQYF
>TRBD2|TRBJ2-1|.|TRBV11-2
TGTGCCAGCAGCTTGACTAGCGGGGGGCTGAATCTTGAGCAGTTCTTC
CASSLTSGGLNLEQFF
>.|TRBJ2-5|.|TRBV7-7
TGTGCTAGCAGCTTAGGCTCAGACCAAGAGACCCAGTACTTC
CASSLGSDQETQYF
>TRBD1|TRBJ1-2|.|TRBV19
TGTGCCAGTAGGACAGGGTCGGGATACTATGGCTACACCTTC
CASRTGSGYYGYTF
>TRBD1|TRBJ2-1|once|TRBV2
TGTGCCAGCAGTAGGACCGGGACAGGGGTTAATAATGAGCAGTTCTTC
CASSRTGTGVNNEQFF
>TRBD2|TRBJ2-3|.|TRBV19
TGTGCCAGTAGTTTCAGGACTAGCGGGTTCAGCACAGATACGCAGTATTTT
CASSFRTSGFSTDTQYF
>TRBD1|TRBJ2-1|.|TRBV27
TGTGCCAGCAGTTTAGGGACAGCCTACAATGAGCAGTTCTTC
CASSLGTAYNEQFF
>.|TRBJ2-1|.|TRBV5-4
TGTGCCAGCAGCAATTCCGGACTCTACAATGAGCAGTTCTTC
CASSNSGLYNEQFF